The source of this TCR beta chain is a study of T cell repertoires in cytomegalovirus infection. V lost 9 bases and J lost 10, with 22 bases in between. The CDR3 length is 15 residues. Looked up from germline, CDR1 is SNHLY and CDR2 is FYNNEI. TCRdb re-called the reads with MiXCR, one entry per CDR3 protein. The sample consists of approximately 750,000 distinct CDR3 sequences, less than 40% of them appearing once. The receptor was derived from a human donor in good health (CMV status not recorded). Some clones in this sample may be carry-over from other donors' samples. The rearrangement links TRBV2 to TRBJ1-6; D is possibly TRBD1 (6 bases). Specimen: PBMCs. The CDR3 is CARKPDGGPNSPLHF. The CDR3 DNA follows: TGTGCCAGGAAACCGGACGGGGGGCCAAACTCACCCCTCCACTTT.